One TCR beta chain is described in this entry. Its specificity is unknown. Trimming left V 1 base short and J 3 bases short, with 21 bases between. Germline CDR1 SGHVS, CDR2 FNYEAQ. This CDR3 spans 18 amino acids. This specimen comes from a study of brain T cells in children with intractable seizures. Study results and limitations: Absence of clones before surgery may stem from lower sequencing depth. Viral specificity was inferred only from CDR3 similarity; HCMV serostatus was unknown.

The sequenced cases were selected for having the highest brain T cell transcript signatures. Pre-surgery treatment included at least one anti-epileptic drug. Assay: immunoSEQ multiplex PCR; the TCRdb copy retains only in-frame clones and omits some. Seen here are 60,000 to 65,000 clones, 90% to 96% observed once, and the top ten hold 0.35% to 0.4%. The chain combines TRBV7-6 with TRBJ1-1; a possible D gene is TRBD1 (5 bases). The starting material was peripheral blood, obtained at surgery. The origin of this receptor is a boy under three years old with focal cortical dysplasia and intractable seizures. This CDR3 reads CASSLVPGEGAGDTEAFF. CDR3 DNA: TGTGCCAGCAGCTTAGTCCCAGGTGAGGGTGCGGGGGACACTGAAGCTTTCTTT.